This TCR beta chain was recovered during a study of T cells in Graves' hyperthyroidism and ophthalmopathy. Study overall: Before any treatment, at initial diagnosis, peripheral blood was collected.

Study-level points and caveats: Ophthalmopathy prediction by the model preceded onset by a median about 6 months. Clonotypes that were expanded in thyroid above 0.001 mostly appeared in blood too.

Exclusion followed for patients with uncontrolled infection, other autoimmune disease, pregnancy or lactation. Germline assignment: CDR1 SNHLY and CDR2 FYNNEI. The CDR3 covers 13 residues. Trimming stripped 4 bases from V and 6 bases from J, with 13 bases between. This clonotype was observed many times. Its specificity is unknown. The TCR beta CDR3 regions underwent amplification using RNA transcripts as the source. A first-round RT-PCR of the TCR CDR3 used the HTBI primer set. TCRdb used MiXCR to reprocess the multiplex PCR reads, holding one entry per CDR3 protein. The sample carries nearly 600,000 distinct CDR3 sequences, approximately 15% recorded once.

The specimen sequenced was blood. This receptor was identified in a woman aged 18-29 years with Graves' ophthalmopathy. The chain is built from TRBV2 and TRBJ2-7, with D unclear. This chain's CDR3 is CASSVALPSEQYF. The CDR3 DNA follows: TGTGCCAGCAGTGTTGCGCTCCCCTCCGAGCAGTACTTC.